This T cell receptor beta chain was sequenced in a study of shared clonotypes between healthy human individuals. The CDR3 sequence is 14 residues long. Germline V gene data show CDR1 as MDHEN and CDR2 as SYDVKM. Trimming shortened V by 2 bases and J by 8 bases, and 13 bases separated the two germline ends. The protocol was immunoSEQ multiplex PCR, while the TCRdb copy is restricted to in-frame clones and leaves out a portion. The profile shows 2 million to 3 million clones, 80% to 95% of them singletons. This clone has just one count. The chain couples TRBV28 to TRBJ2-1; D is unresolved. The sequence was obtained from a man younger than 30 in good health. Some clones in this sample may be carry-over from other donors' samples. Source material: naive CD4+ T cells from PBMCs. Subset denoted: CD45RA+ positively selected. This CDR3 reads CASSLTGRRDEQFF. The CDR3 nucleotides are TGTGCCAGCAGTTTAACGGGCCGACGGGATGAGCAGTTCTTC.